Listed here is a single TCR beta chain. Method: immunoSEQ multiplex PCR; TCRdb's copy keeps in-frame clones and lacks some. The profile shows approximately 94,000 clones, over 75% of them singletons. The CDR3 extends over 15 amino acids. CDR1 is SGHTA and CDR2 is FQGTGA in the germline V gene. Trimming cost V 4 bases and J 4 bases; bases outside gene matches: 6. This sample stems from a study of control samples from healthy donors and cancer patients. Sample: blood. The receptor was derived from a woman aged 45-60 years in good health. The chain uses TRBV7-3 and TRBJ1-3; 8 nucleotides agree with TRBD1. CDR3 region: CASSSSTGAGNTIYF. The CDR3 DNA follows: TGTGCCAGCAGCTCTTCGACAGGGGCCGGAAACACCATATATTTT.